The entry that follows covers one T cell receptor (beta chain) sequence. It has no known antigen specificity. The sample holds no much larger clone one base away, and base qualities are not on file. The donors were around 39 Caucasian individuals from Russia, aged roughly 6 to 100 years, who were systemically healthy. Each donor gave 8 to 10 milliliters of peripheral blood, drawn into EDTA-treated Vacutainer tubes. Ficoll-Paque density-gradient centrifugation was used to isolate PBMCs, with at least 6.5 million per sample. Total RNA was extracted from PBMCs with Trizol reagent, with at least 5 micrograms obtained per sample. The percentages of naive CD45RAhigh/CD27high T cells were determined by flow cytometry on a PBMC aliquot from every donor. This entry comes from a study of blood T cells in healthy people across ages (dated by TCRdb to the mid-2010s). Regarding the complete study: Template switching captured roughly one uniquely barcoded TCR beta cDNA molecule per two T cells in model experiments. Age-related changes in TCR beta repertoire diversity were measured in the study by deep sequencing normalized with unique cDNA molecular identifiers. The donors were split into four age groups: young (average roughly 15 years), middle-aged (39), aged (62) and long-lived (approximately 80). To avoid experimental bias, donors of different ages were randomly spread across the sequencing lanes. Using the same blood draw, the study looked at two additional independent replicas of 1 million unique cDNA reads for two donors, one aged 18 to 30 and the other aged 80 or older.

The protocol used for the library was 5' RACE. Sequencing relied on an Illumina HiSeq 2500. A second PCR of roughly 7 to 11 cycles was run with a J-beta primer mix and a sample-barcoded 5' primer. A unique molecular identifier was introduced onto each TCR beta cDNA molecule by a template-switch 5' adaptor carrying 12 random nucleotides. At least 3 million CDR3-containing paired-end reads were obtained from each sample. First-strand cDNA was synthesized from all RNA with the Mint cDNA synthesis kit, primed by a TRBC-specific oligonucleotide. Following uracil-DNA glycosylase treatment, a first 18-cycle PCR with universal primers M1SS and BC2_uni_R was performed on all cDNA. The original methods were these. Each sample was normalized by randomly selecting 1 million high-quality reads, each carrying a distinct molecular identifier. Instead of being binned into consensus sequences, reads that shared molecular identifiers were thrown out. MiTCR, run with a Q25 quality threshold and the strictest error-elimination algorithm, handled CDR3 identification, clonotype clustering and error correction. A nonparametric unseen species model with Euler transformation was used to estimate a lower bound on total TCR beta diversity. The public sequencing data were trimmed at Q25 with fastp and processed into clonotypes with MiXCR by TCRdb, which kept only in-frame beta chains. Identical CDR3 protein sequences are pooled into one entry, listed with their most common genes and DNA. TCRdb, not the authors, supplied the V and J calls. This sample comprises hundreds of thousands of distinct CDR3 sequences, around half of them detected only once. Of the sample, about 42% is held by the ten largest clones.

Broader findings and caveats from the paper: Estimates of total diversity based on one million sequenced T cells were regarded as lower bounds and as underestimates. Compared with the aged group, the long-lived group had more naive CD4+ T cells, fewer expanded clones and increased TCR diversity, suggesting age selection. Bulk unsorted PBMC profiling prevented conclusive comparison of naive and antigen-experienced compartments. Donor CMV infection status was unknown, potentially confounding age-related changes in expanded clonotypes. The percentage of naive T cells measured by flow cytometry correlated strongly with observed TCR beta diversity. Observed TCR beta diversity per million T cells fell roughly linearly with age, and a significant reduction was already apparent by age roughly 40.

Reading from cysteine to phenylalanine, the CDR3 counts 14 amino acids. Only the CDR3 DNA is retained, 42 bases long and in frame from the first base. Taken from the germline V gene, the CDR1 and CDR2 loops are SNHLY and FYNNEI. V lost 5 bases and J lost 8 bases; the stretch between them is 18 bases long. This sequence was found in a man older than 75 in good health. The sequencing input was blood. The V gene is TRBV2 and the J gene is TRBJ1-2, with no reliable assignment of the D segment. The CDR3: CASSPDGPYSGYTF. Here is the DNA: TGTGCCAGCAGTCCCGATGGGCCCTACTCGGGCTACACCTTC.